The entry that follows covers one T cell receptor beta chain sequence. TCRdb passed the 5' RACE reads through MiXCR, listing each CDR3 protein once. Of about 370,000 distinct CDR3 sequences in the sample, 28% were seen once. This sample was taken from a study of identical twins' blood T cells. Germline V gene sequence: CDR1 SEHNR, CDR2 FQNEAQ (reference sequence). The CDR3 spans 14 residues. Trimming left V 4 bases short and J 2 bases short, with 12 bases between. The sample consisted of PBMCs. The chain uses TRBV7-9 and TRBJ2-7; D unclear. This clonotype was obtained from a woman aged 18-55 years in good health. The CDR3 here is CASSSGGSTYEQYF. The CDR3 coding sequence is TGTGCCAGCAGCTCTGGTGGTTCAACCTACGAGCAGTACTTC.